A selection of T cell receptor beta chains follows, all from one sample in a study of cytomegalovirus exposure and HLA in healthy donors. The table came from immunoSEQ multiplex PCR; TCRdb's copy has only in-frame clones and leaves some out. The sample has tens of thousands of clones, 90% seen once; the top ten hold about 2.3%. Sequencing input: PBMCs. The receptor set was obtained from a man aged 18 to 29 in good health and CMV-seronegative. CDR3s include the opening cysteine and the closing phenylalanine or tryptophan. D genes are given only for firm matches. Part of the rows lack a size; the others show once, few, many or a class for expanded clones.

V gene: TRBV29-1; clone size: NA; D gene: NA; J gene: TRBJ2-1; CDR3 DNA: TGCAGCGTTGCTGTCGGGGAGTCCTACAATGAGCAGTTCTTC; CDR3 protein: CSVAVGESYNEQFF
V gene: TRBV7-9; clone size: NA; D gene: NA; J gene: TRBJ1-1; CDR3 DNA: TGTGCCAGCGCCCGGGGCGCAGGGGACACTGAAGCTTTCTTT; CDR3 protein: CASARGAGDTEAFF
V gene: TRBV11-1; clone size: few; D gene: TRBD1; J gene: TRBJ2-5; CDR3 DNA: TGTGCCAGCAGCTTCAACAGGGGGCGTGGGGAGACCCAGTACTTC; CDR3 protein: CASSFNRGRGETQYF
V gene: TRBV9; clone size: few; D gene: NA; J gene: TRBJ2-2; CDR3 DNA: TGTGCCAGCAGCGTAGCCAGCGGGTTTAACACCGGGGAGCTGTTTTTT; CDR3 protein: CASSVASGFNTGELFF
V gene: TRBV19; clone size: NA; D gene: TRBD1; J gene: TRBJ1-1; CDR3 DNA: TGTGCCAGTAGTAAATCCGGGACAGGGAACACTGAAGCTTTCTTT; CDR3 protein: CASSKSGTGNTEAFF
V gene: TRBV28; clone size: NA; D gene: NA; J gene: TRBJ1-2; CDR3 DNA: TGTGCCAGCAGTTTATTGAGTGCGGTTAACTATGGCTACACCTTC; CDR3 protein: CASSLLSAVNYGYTF
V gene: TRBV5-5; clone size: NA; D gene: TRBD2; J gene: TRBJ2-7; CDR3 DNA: TGTGCCAGCAGCTTGATGGGTAGGGCTAGCGGCTCCTACGAGCAGTACTTC; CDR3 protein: CASSLMGRASGSYEQYF
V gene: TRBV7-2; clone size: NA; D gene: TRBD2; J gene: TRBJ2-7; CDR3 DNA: TGTGCCAGCAGCTCGGTAAGCGGGGCTAGCTCCTACGAGCAGTACTTC; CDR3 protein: CASSSVSGASSYEQYF
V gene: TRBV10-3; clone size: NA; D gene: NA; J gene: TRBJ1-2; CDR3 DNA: TGTGCCATCACCTCCGGGAGGGGCGGCTACACCTTC; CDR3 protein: CAITSGRGGYTF
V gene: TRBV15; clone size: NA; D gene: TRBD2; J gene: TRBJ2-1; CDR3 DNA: TGTGCCACCAGCAGAGATCGTAGCGGGAGCAATGAGCAGTTCTTC; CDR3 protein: CATSRDRSGSNEQFF
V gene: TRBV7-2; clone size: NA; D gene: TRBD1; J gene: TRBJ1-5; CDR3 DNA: TGTGCCAGCAGCTTAGTGGGACAGGAAGTGGGGCAGCCCCAGCATTTT; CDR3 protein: CASSLVGQEVGQPQHF
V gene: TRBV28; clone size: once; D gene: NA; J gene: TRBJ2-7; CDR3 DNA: TGTGCCAGCAGTCTACTTTCTCCCTCCCATACGTACTTC; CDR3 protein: CASSLLSPSHTYF
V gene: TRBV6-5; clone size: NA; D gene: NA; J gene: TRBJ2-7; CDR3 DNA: TGTGCCAGCAATCGGGCTAGCTCTGACGAGCAGTACTTC; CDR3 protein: CASNRASSDEQYF
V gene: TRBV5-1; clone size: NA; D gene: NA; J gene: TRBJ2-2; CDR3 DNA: TGCGCCAGCAGCGAACGGGGTGGAGTAGCGCCGAACACCGGGGAGCTGTTTTTT; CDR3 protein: CASSERGGVAPNTGELFF
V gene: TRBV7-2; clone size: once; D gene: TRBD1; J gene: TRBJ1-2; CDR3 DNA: TGTGCCAGCAGCTTAGGTACAGGGGTGAACTATGGCTACACCTTC; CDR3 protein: CASSLGTGVNYGYTF
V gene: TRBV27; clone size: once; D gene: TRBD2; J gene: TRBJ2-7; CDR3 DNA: TGTGCCAGCAGCCGGCCTTTAGCGGGGGACTACGAGCAGTACTTC; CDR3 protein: CASSRPLAGDYEQYF